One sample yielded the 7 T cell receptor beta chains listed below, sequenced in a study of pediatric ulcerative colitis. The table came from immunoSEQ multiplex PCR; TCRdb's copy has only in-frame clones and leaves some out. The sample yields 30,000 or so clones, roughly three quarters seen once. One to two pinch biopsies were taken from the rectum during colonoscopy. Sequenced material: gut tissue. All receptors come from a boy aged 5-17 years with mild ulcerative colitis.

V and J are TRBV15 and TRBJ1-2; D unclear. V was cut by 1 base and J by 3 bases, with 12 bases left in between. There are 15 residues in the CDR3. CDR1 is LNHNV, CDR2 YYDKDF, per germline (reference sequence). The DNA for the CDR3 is TGTGCCACCAGCAGAGGTGGCTCCATAGACTATGGCTACACCTTC. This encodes CATSRGGSIDYGYTF.

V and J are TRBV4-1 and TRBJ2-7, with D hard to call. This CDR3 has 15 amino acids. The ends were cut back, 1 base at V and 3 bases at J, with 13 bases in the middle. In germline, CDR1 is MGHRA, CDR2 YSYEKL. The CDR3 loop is CASSQVHNSLYEQYF. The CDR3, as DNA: TGCGCCAGCAGCCAAGTCCACAACAGTCTCTACGAGCAGTACTTC.

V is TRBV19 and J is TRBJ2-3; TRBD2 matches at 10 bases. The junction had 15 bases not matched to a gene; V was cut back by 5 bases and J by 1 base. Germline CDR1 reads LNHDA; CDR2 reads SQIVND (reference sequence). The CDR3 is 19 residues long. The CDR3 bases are TGTGCCAGTAGTCACGAGCCCCCAATAAGCGGGGGGGGCACAGATACGCAGTATTTT. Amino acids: CASSHEPPISGGGTDTQYF.

The CDR3 region has the DNA TGTGCCATCAAGTCTGGGGGGCGTCTCGGAAACACCATATATTTT. Translating gives CAIKSGGRLGNTIYF. The genes are TRBV10-3 and TRBJ1-3, with D possibly being TRBD1 (6 bases). From germline, CDR1 is ENHRY and CDR2 SYGVKD. The V end was cut by 7 bases, the J end by 4 bases, with 17 bases between. The CDR3 extends over 15 amino acids.

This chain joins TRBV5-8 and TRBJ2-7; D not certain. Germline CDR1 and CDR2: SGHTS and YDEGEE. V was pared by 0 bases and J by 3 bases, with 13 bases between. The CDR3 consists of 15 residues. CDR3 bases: TGTGCCAGCAGCTTGGCTACCCACAGACTCTACGAGCAGTACTTC. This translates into CASSLATHRLYEQYF.

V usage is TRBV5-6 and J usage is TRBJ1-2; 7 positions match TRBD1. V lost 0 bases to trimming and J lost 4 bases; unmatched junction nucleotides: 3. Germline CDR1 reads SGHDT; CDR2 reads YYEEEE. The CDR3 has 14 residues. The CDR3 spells CASSLGQGAYGYTF. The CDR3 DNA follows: TGTGCCAGCAGCTTGGGACAGGGCGCCTATGGCTACACCTTC.

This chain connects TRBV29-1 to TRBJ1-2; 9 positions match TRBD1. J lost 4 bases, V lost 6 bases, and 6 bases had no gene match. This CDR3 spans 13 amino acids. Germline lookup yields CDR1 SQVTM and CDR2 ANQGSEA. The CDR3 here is CSVTGTGSYGYTF. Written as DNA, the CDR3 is TGCAGCGTAACCGGGACAGGGAGCTATGGCTACACCTTC. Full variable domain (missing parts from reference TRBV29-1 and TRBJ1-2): SAVISQKPSRDICQRGTSLTIQCQVDSQVTMMFWYRQQPGQSLTLIATANQGSEATYESGFVIDKFPISRPNLTFSTLTVSNMSPEDSSIYLCSVTGTGSYGYTFGSGTRLTVV.